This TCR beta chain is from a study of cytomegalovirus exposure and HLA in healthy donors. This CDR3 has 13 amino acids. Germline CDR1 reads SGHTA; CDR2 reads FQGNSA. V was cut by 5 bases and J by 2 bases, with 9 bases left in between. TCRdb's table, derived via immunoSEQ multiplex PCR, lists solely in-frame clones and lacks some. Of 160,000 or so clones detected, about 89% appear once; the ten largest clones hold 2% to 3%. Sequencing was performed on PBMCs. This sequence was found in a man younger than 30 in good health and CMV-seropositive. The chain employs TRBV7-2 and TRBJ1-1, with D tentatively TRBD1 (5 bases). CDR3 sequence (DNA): TGTGCCAGCAGCCAACAGGAAAACACTGAAGCTTTCTTT. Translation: CASSQQENTEAFF.